The TCR beta chain under discussion was sequenced for a study of blood T cell repertoires in COVID-19. On the study more broadly: The study drew acute and convalescent COVID-19 samples from the United States, Italy and Spain. Sample material is recorded as cDNA or gDNA derived from T cells, B-cell-depleted T cells, or PBMCs.

Original methodology: How many nucleated cells were present was estimated from reference gene primer amplification. Libraries were prepared by immunoSEQ multiplex PCR; TCRdb keeps only in-frame clonotypes and omits some of them. Clone size and the V and J calls come from that table; the DNA yielded D and trimming. The sample includes 370,000 or so clones, roughly 80% of them seen just once. The specimen was peripheral blood. The receptor was isolated from a human donor with acute or convalescent COVID-19. The donor label of this sample is uncertain.

The CDR3 loop is CASSLREGYTF. Here the CDR3 DNA reads TGTGCCAGCAGTCTCAGGGAAGGCTACACCTTC. The V and J genes are TRBV28 and TRBJ1-2, with D perhaps TRBD1 (5 bases). The CDR3 contains 11 residues. Trimming stripped 5 bases from V and 8 bases from J, with 9 bases between. Per the germline V gene, CDR1 is MDHEN and CDR2 is SYDVKM.